This passage covers 27 T cell receptor beta chains from one sample sequenced in a study of human T cells and chemical hapten exposure. TCRdb called the RACE reads again in MiXCR, with one record for every CDR3 protein. This table has approximately 25,000 distinct CDR3 sequences, 7.5% to 10% appearing once. Time point here: patch test 2, 6 weeks after DPC sensitization. Noted treatment: therapeutic diphenylcyclopropenone sensitization with weekly scalp DPC. The starting material was whole blood, obtained in connection with sensitization to the hapten diphenylcyclopropenone (DPC). The receptors were gathered from a man aged 25-45 years with alopecia areata. Some clones in this sample may be carry-over from other donors' samples.

This clonotype has only one observation. The rearrangement uses TRBV7-2 and TRBJ2-1; TRBD2 matches 14 bases. Germline CDR1 SGHTA, CDR2 FQGNSA. The J segment lost 15 bases and the V segment lost 4 bases, leaving 11 bases of the junction unmatched. This CDR3 is built from 15 residues. In DNA form, the CDR3 reads TGTGCCAGCAGCTCGCCCGGACTAGCGGGAGGAGGTTGGTTCTTC. It encodes CASSSPGLAGGGWFF.

In its sample, this clonotype was seen many times. This chain links TRBV20-1 with TRBJ2-3; 11 positions agree with TRBD2. Trimming at V came to 3 bases and at J to 1 base, leaving 6 bases not matched to a gene. The CDR3 sequence is 16 residues long. Germline V CDR1 and CDR2: DFQATT, SNEGSKA (reference sequence). In DNA, the CDR3 is TGCAGTGCTAGTTCTAGCGGGAGGATTCGCACAGATACGCAGTATTTT. It is translated as CSASSSGRIRTDTQYF.

This clonotype was picked up many times. The rearrangement uses TRBV4-1 and TRBJ1-5, with D hard to call. CDR1 is MGHRA, CDR2 YSYEKL, per germline. The CDR3 is 17 amino acids. The ends were cut back, 0 bases at V and 4 bases at J, with 16 bases in the middle. CDR3 amino acids: CASSQDLLGPLNQPQHF. The DNA for the CDR3 is TGCGCCAGCAGCCAAGATCTCCTAGGCCCCCTAAATCAGCCCCAGCATTTT.

The chain combines TRBV7-9 with TRBJ2-2, with D perhaps being TRBD1 or TRBD2 (6 bases each). Germline V gene data show CDR1 as SEHNR and CDR2 as FQNEAQ (reference sequence). This CDR3 comprises 17 residues. V was clipped by 5 bases and J by 0 bases, with 16 bases between them. CDR3 sequence: CASSPSRGQANTGELFF. The CDR3 DNA reads TGTGCCAGCAGCCCCTCACGGGGGCAGGCGAACACCGGGGAGCTGTTTTTT.

This clonotype was recorded many times. The V gene is TRBV6-1, the J gene TRBJ2-1; the match to TRBD1 covers 7 bases. The CDR3 is 12 residues long. V trimming: 8 bases; J trimming: 3 bases; junction bases outside the gene matches: 1. From germline, CDR1 is MNHNS and CDR2 SASEGT. CDR3 loop: CASGTDYNEQFF. CDR3 DNA: TGTGCCAGCGGGACAGACTACAATGAGCAGTTCTTC.

The V gene is TRBV4-2, the J gene TRBJ2-7; 8 bases match TRBD2. Germline V CDR1 and CDR2: LGHNA, YNFKEQ. Germline trimming cut 1 base from V and 3 bases from J; bases unmatched to any gene: 8. The CDR3 has 16 residues. CDR3 in amino acids: CASSQVVGSGVYEQYF. CDR3 nucleotides: TGTGCCAGCAGCCAAGTAGTAGGTAGCGGGGTCTACGAGCAGTACTTC.

This clonotype has at least ten counts. This chain links TRBV29-1 with TRBJ2-6; maybe TRBD1 (5 bases). This CDR3 comprises 14 residues. The V and J ends lost 2 bases and 2 bases respectively, with 7 bases between them. CDR1 and CDR2 from the germline V gene are SQVTM and ANQGSEA. For the CDR3, the DNA is TGCAGCGTTGAAAGGGGTCCTGGGGCCAACGTCCTGACTTTC. This codes for CSVERGPGANVLTF.

Ten or more counts support this clonotype. The chain carries TRBV15 and TRBJ2-1, with D possibly matching TRBD1 (5 bases). Trimming took 6 bases from V and 5 from J, leaving 8 bases between them. CDR1 LNHNV and CDR2 YYDKDF come from the germline V gene (reference sequence). The CDR3 totals 12 residues. The CDR3 protein is CATRTANNEQFF. The CDR3 DNA reads as TGTGCCACCAGGACAGCCAACAATGAGCAGTTCTTC.

Ten or more counts support this clonotype. The chain employs TRBV2 and TRBJ1-4, with D uncertain. V was trimmed by 6 bases and J by 3 bases, leaving 5 bases between them. This CDR3 is built from 12 residues. The germline V gene has CDR1 SNHLY and CDR2 FYNNEI. In DNA, the CDR3 is TGTGCCAGCAGGGGCCCTAATGAAAAACTGTTTTTT. Its protein product is CASRGPNEKLFF.

This clonotype has at least ten counts. The rearrangement joins TRBV7-9 to TRBJ1-5; the D gene is possibly TRBD1 (5 bases). V lost 8 bases and J lost 5, with 10 bases in between. The CDR3 runs 12 residues. Germline loops: CDR1 SEHNR, CDR2 FQNEAQ (reference sequence). CDR3 DNA: TGTGCCAGCGGCGGAGGGGATCAGCCCCAGCATTTT. Residues: CASGGGDQPQHF.

At least ten counts were recorded for this clonotype. V is TRBV19 and J is TRBJ1-1; 7 positions agree with TRBD1. This CDR3 is 13 amino acids long. After removal of 8 bases from V and 5 bases from J, the junction contained 8 bases not matched to a gene. Per germline, CDR1 LNHDA and CDR2 SQIVND (reference sequence). As DNA, the CDR3 is TGTGCCAGTTCCCGGAGGGGGCTGACTGAAGCTTTCTTT. Its protein product is CASSRRGLTEAFF.

In this sample, this clonotype turned up many times. The chain has TRBV6-6 and TRBJ1-1, with 9 positions matching TRBD1. CDR1 and CDR2 (germline): MNHNY, SVGAGI (reference sequence). J lost 11 bases, V lost 0 bases, and 10 bases had no gene match. The CDR3 sequence is 15 residues long. Written as DNA, the CDR3 is TGTGCCAGCAGTTACTCGGAGCGTGAAGGGACAGGGGCTTTCTTT. Its protein product is CASSYSEREGTGAFF.

This clonotype occurred many times. The chain is built from TRBV6-1 and TRBJ2-5, with 9 bases that match TRBD1. The CDR3 extends over 14 amino acids. The ends lost 4 bases at V and 4 bases at J; junction bases unmatched: 4. Germline V gene lookup returns CDR1 MNHNS and CDR2 SASEGT. The CDR3 reads CASSAGQGLETQYF. The CDR3 bases are TGTGCCAGCAGTGCAGGACAGGGGTTAGAGACCCAGTACTTC.

This clonotype came up many times. The chain joins TRBV12-3 or TRBV12-4 to TRBJ2-3; no firm D call. This CDR3 is 14 amino acids long. V dropped 1 base and J dropped 0 bases, with 5 bases sitting between them. As DNA, the CDR3 is TGTGCCAGCAGTTTAGAGCAGAGCACAGATACGCAGTATTTT. Amino acids: CASSLEQSTDTQYF.

The chain couples TRBV6-2 or TRBV6-3 to TRBJ1-1; a weak D match, TRBD1 (6 bases). V shed 6 bases and J shed 1 base, with 15 bases lying between them. Looked up from germline, CDR1 is MNHEY and CDR2 is SVGEGT. The CDR3 length is 15 residues. CDR3 sequence: CASRINREWNTEAFF. DNA of the CDR3: TGTGCCAGCAGGATAAACAGGGAATGGAACACTGAAGCTTTCTTT.

This clonotype was counted between two and nine times. The V and J genes are TRBV11-2 and TRBJ2-6; possibly TRBD1 or TRBD2 for D (6 bases each). The CDR3 has 17 residues. With 3 bases removed from V and 0 bases from J, the gap between germline ends came to 12 bases. CDR1 is SGHAT and CDR2 is FQNNGV in the germline V gene. The CDR3 region is CASSFPGGGSGANVLTF. The DNA for the CDR3 is TGTGCCAGCAGCTTCCCCGGGGGCGGCTCTGGGGCCAACGTCCTGACTTTC.

The chain has TRBV20-1 and TRBJ2-7; the match to TRBD2 covers 10 bases. CDR3 length equals 16 residues. CDR1 and CDR2 (germline): DFQATT, SNEGSKA (reference sequence). The trim removed 5 bases at V and 4 bases at J, leaving 14 bases unmatched. For the CDR3, the DNA is TGCAGTGCTGCTGAGCCCCGTCTAGCGGGAGTTTACGAGCAGTACTTC. Translation: CSAAEPRLAGVYEQYF.

This clonotype was seen repeatedly, ten times or more. The V and J genes are TRBV19 and TRBJ2-1; 7 bases map to TRBD1. Germline CDR1 and CDR2: LNHDA and SQIVND (reference sequence). V gave up 5 bases and J gave up 8 bases; unmatched junction bases: 12. CDR3 length equals 15 residues. The CDR3, as DNA: TGTGCCAGTAGTCTCTGGACAGGCAGAGGCGATGAGCAGTTCTTC. It specifies CASSLWTGRGDEQFF.

This clonotype was recorded at least ten times. V usage is TRBV30 and J usage is TRBJ2-7, with a possible D match to TRBD2 (6 bases). V was pared by 4 bases and J by 3 bases, with 13 bases between. CDR3 length: 13 amino acids. Per germline, CDR1 GTSNPN and CDR2 SVGIG (reference sequence). Here the CDR3 DNA reads TGTGCCTGGAAGGGACTCAGCCGCTACGAGCAGTACTTC. Translated: CAWKGLSRYEQYF.

This clonotype was counted a few times. The rearrangement uses TRBV7-2 and TRBJ2-5; D unresolved. V gave up 5 bases and J gave up 0 bases, with 4 bases separating them. This CDR3 region has 12 residues. Germline V gene data show CDR1 as SGHTA and CDR2 as FQGNSA. The DNA for the CDR3 is TGTGCCAGCAGCCGCAACCAAGAGACCCAGTACTTC. It encodes CASSRNQETQYF. Variable domain in full (rest from reference TRBV7-2 and TRBJ2-5): GAGVSQSPSNKVTEKGKDVELRCDPISGHTALYWYRQSLGQGLEFLIYFQGNSAPDKSGLPSDRFSAERTGGSVSTLTIQRTQQEDSAVYLCASSRNQETQYFGPGTRLLVL.

By share, this clonotype ranks as large (0.1 to 1%). This sequence joins TRBV27 and TRBJ2-6; no clear D gene. CDR1 is MNHEY and CDR2 is SMNVEV in the germline V gene (reference sequence). The CDR3 contains 15 residues. The V gene lost 5 bases and the J gene lost 4 bases, with 12 bases spanning the gap. The CDR3 DNA reads TGTGCCAGCAGTCCTCAGGTTACAGGGGCCAACGTCCTGACTTTC. Its protein product is CASSPQVTGANVLTF.

This clonotype was found a few times. This rearrangement joins TRBV7-2 to TRBJ1-6; D remains ambiguous. Deletions cut 3 bases from V and 2 bases from J, with 8 bases between. The CDR3 is 15 amino acids. The V gene's germline CDR1 is SGHTA and CDR2 FQGNSA. As DNA, the CDR3 is TGTGCCAGCAGCTTGAGAGGCACCTATAATTCACCCCTCCACTTT. This codes for CASSLRGTYNSPLHF.

This clonotype was detected ten times or more. This chain joins TRBV18 and TRBJ2-2; D is ambiguous. Trimming pared 1 base from V and 0 bases from J, leaving 9 bases between. The V gene's germline CDR1 is KGHSH and CDR2 LQKENI. The CDR3 is made up of 16 amino acids. This CDR3 reads CASSPQGISNTGELFF. The CDR3 DNA follows: TGTGCCAGCTCACCACAGGGCATTTCGAACACCGGGGAGCTGTTTTTT.

The sample holds one count of this clonotype. The chain carries TRBV29-1 and TRBJ2-3; D unclear. The V end lost 7 bases, the J end lost 1 base, and 6 bases lay between the germline ends. Germline loops: CDR1 SQVTM, CDR2 ANQGSEA. The length of the CDR3 is 11 residues. CDR3 bases: TGCAGCGCCTATCGCACAGATACGCAGTATTTT. Residues: CSAYRTDTQYF.

This clonotype was detected a few times. The chain joins TRBV19 to TRBJ2-6; D remains unclear. CDR3 length equals 16 residues. V was shortened by 5 bases and J by 0 bases, with 11 bases between the two germline ends. CDR1 LNHDA and CDR2 SQIVND come from the germline V gene (reference sequence). CDR3 bases: TGTGCCAGTAGTTTTCAGCTCTTCTCTGGGGCCAACGTCCTGACTTTC. Translated, it gives CASSFQLFSGANVLTF. The full variable domain, its missing parts supplied by reference TRBV19 and TRBJ2-6, is DGGITQSPKYLFRKEGQNVTLSCEQNLNHDAMYWYRQDPGQGLRLIYYSQIVNDFQKGDIAEGYSVSREKKESFPLTVTSAQKNPTAFYLCASSFQLFSGANVLTFGAGSRLTVL.

The CDR3 nucleotides read TGTGCCAGCATCTTTAAACCCCCGGTCGATGAAAAACTGTTTTTT. Protein product: CASIFKPPVDEKLFF. The V call is TRBV12-3 or TRBV12-4, the J call TRBJ1-4, with D unclear. The CDR3 contains 15 residues. Trimming removed 7 bases at V and 6 bases at J, with 18 bases between.

This sequence joins TRBV19 and TRBJ1-6; TRBD1 is a possible D gene (6 bases). V was pared by 3 bases and J by 8 bases, with 11 bases between. The length of the CDR3 is 14 residues. The germline V gene has CDR1 LNHDA and CDR2 SQIVND (reference sequence). Here the CDR3 reads CASSIWGADSPLHF. In DNA form, the CDR3 reads TGTGCCAGTAGTATCTGGGGGGCAGATTCACCCCTCCACTTT. Complete variable domain (other parts from reference TRBV19 and TRBJ1-6): DGGITQSPKYLFRKEGQNVTLSCEQNLNHDAMYWYRQDPGQGLRLIYYSQIVNDFQKGDIAEGYSVSREKKESFPLTVTSAQKNPTAFYLCASSIWGADSPLHFGNGTRLTVT.